This T cell receptor beta chain was observed in a study of blood T cell repertoires in COVID-19. About the research overall: Material from acute and convalescent COVID-19 was sourced from the United States, Italy and Spain. In each case, the material was cDNA or gDNA derived from T cells, B-cell-depleted T cells, or PBMCs.

TCRdb's table, derived via immunoSEQ multiplex PCR, lists solely in-frame clones and lacks some. The sample records about 200,000 clones, around 89% being singletons. Trimming took 2 bases from V and 0 from J, leaving 23 bases between them. The CDR3 sequence is 20 residues long. In germline, CDR1 is SNHLY, CDR2 FYNNEI. This clone was seen only a few times. Sequenced sample: peripheral blood. This sequence joins TRBV2 and TRBJ1-5; D is possibly TRBD1 (5 bases). The TCR comes from a middle-aged man with active or convalescent COVID-19. Here the CDR3 DNA reads TGTGCCAGCAGTGAATTGGGGACTTCCCTTACTGCTATTAGCAATCAGCCCCAGCATTTT. The encoded protein is CASSELGTSLTAISNQPQHF. Full variable domain (remainder filled in from reference TRBV2 and TRBJ1-5): EPEVTQTPSHQVTQMGQEVILRCVPISNHLYFYWYRQILGQKVEFLVSFYNNEISEKSEIFDDQFSVERPDGSNFTLKIRSTKLEDSAMYFCASSELGTSLTAISNQPQHFGDGTRLSIL.